The TCR beta chain described here comes from a study of blood T cell repertoires in COVID-19. Background on the study: Specimens from acute and convalescent COVID-19 originated in the United States, Italy and Spain. PBMCs, B-cell-depleted T cells, or T cells provided the cDNA or gDNA that made up the material.

Per the original data handling: Scientists estimated how many nucleated cells there were by amplifying reference gene primers. Some clones are missing from TCRdb's copy, which holds only in-frame ones; the method was immunoSEQ multiplex PCR. That table supplies the V and J calls and clone size; D and trimming were determined from the DNA. Of about 260,000 clones listed, over 70% are singletons. Germline CDR1 and CDR2: SGHTA and FQGNSA. V was cut by 2 bases and J by 7 bases, with 15 bases left in between. The CDR3 spans 16 residues. This chain joins TRBV7-2 and TRBJ1-6, with a possible D match to TRBD1 (5 bases). The sample was peripheral blood. The receptor was isolated from a woman between 40 and 55 years old who had recovered from COVID-19. CDR3 DNA sequence: TGTGCCAGCAGCTTACGGTTCACCAGGGCCAATTCACCCCTCCACTTT. It translates to CASSLRFTRANSPLHF.